Following are 10 T cell receptor beta chains from one sample sequenced in a study of cytomegalovirus exposure and HLA in healthy donors. The study ran its PCR with 60 Vbeta and 13 Jbeta primers. Measured with immunoSEQ multiplex PCR; TCRdb has only the in-frame clones, and not every one. The repertoire consists of around 100,000 clones, with over 60% occurring once and the leading ten covering roughly 2.4%. Sequenced: PBMCs. The receptors originated from a woman in her 30s in good health and CMV-seronegative.

This chain uses TRBV27 with TRBJ2-1, with 8 bases lining up with TRBD1. The V segment lost 5 bases and the J segment 6 bases; nucleotides outside the gene matches: 9. The germline gives CDR1 MNHEY, CDR2 SMNVEV (reference sequence). This CDR3 comprises 15 residues. The CDR3 region has the DNA TGTGCCAGCAGTCCGGACAGGGCTCTTGGCAATGAGCAGTTCTTC. Its protein product is CASSPDRALGNEQFF.

The chain uses TRBV6-6 and TRBJ1-5; 8 nucleotides match TRBD1. The CDR3 is 13 residues long. V gave up 4 bases and J gave up 6 bases; unmatched junction bases: 2. Germline lookup yields CDR1 MNHNY and CDR2 SVGAGI (reference sequence). CDR3 in DNA: TGTGCCAGCAGTTCACAGGGGGGTCAGCCCCAGCATTTT. Its translation is CASSSQGGQPQHF.

This clone appeared a few times. This rearrangement joins TRBV27 to TRBJ2-2; no clear D. Germline assignment: CDR1 MNHEY and CDR2 SMNVEV (reference sequence). V lost 4 bases and J 6 bases, leaving 6 bases between the germline ends. The CDR3 covers 12 residues. CDR3 coding DNA: TGTGCCAGCAGTTCACAAGCCGGGGAGCTGTTTTTT. Encoded protein: CASSSQAGELFF.

The genes are TRBV7-9 and TRBJ2-1, with a weak D call TRBD2 (6 bases). The CDR3 has 14 amino acids. Trimming removed 1 base from V and 7 bases from J, with 11 bases in between. The germline CDR1 and CDR2 sequences are SEHNR and FQNEAQ (reference sequence). CDR3 coding DNA: TGTGCCAGCAGCTTAGTGGCAGGACTAAATGAGCAGTTCTTC. This encodes CASSLVAGLNEQFF.

The CDR3 sequence: CASSPGLYGYTF. CDR3 sequence (DNA): TGTGCCAGCAGCCCAGGACTCTATGGCTACACCTTC. The chain links TRBV7-9 to TRBJ1-2; no reliable D call. The germline V and J ends were trimmed by 5 bases and 4 bases, with 8 bases remaining between them. The CDR3 loop spans 12 amino acids. In germline, CDR1 is SEHNR, CDR2 FQNEAQ (reference sequence).

The chain has TRBV28 and TRBJ2-6, with TRBD1 matching over 9 bases. Germline V gene data show CDR1 as MDHEN and CDR2 as SYDVKM. The CDR3 totals 18 residues. After removal of 5 bases from V and 1 base from J, the junction contained 9 bases not matched to a gene. Here the CDR3 reads CASSLLQGALSGANVLTF. CDR3 DNA: TGTGCCAGCAGTCTTCTACAGGGGGCGCTTTCTGGGGCCAACGTCCTGACTTTC.

This chain uses TRBV5-1 with TRBJ2-3, with 8 bases that match TRBD2. There are 13 residues in the CDR3. The V gene's germline CDR1 is SGHRS and CDR2 YFSETQ. V lost 5 bases to trimming and J lost 5 bases; unmatched junction nucleotides: 4. The CDR3 DNA sequence: TGCGCCAGCAGGGGACTAGTCGGAGATACGCAGTATTTT. Residues: CASRGLVGDTQYF.

The V and J genes are TRBV11-2 and TRBJ2-1; 11 bases fit TRBD2. V shed 2 bases and J 8 bases; nucleotides not matched to a gene: 8. The CDR3 covers 16 residues. Germline loops: CDR1 SGHAT, CDR2 FQNNGV. The CDR3 reads CASSLLLAGGGYEQFF. CDR3 nucleotides: TGTGCCAGCAGCTTACTCCTAGCGGGAGGAGGCTATGAGCAGTTCTTC. The full variable domain, in which reference TRBV11-2 and TRBJ2-1 provide the parts outside the CDR3, is EAGVAQSPRYKIIEKRQSVAFWCNPISGHATLYWYQQILGQGPKLLIQFQNNGVVDDSQLPKDRFSAERLKGVDSTLKIQPAKLEDSAVYLCASSLLLAGGGYEQFFGPGTRLTVL.

The rearrangement joins TRBV9 to TRBJ2-7; TRBD1 agrees at 7 bases. CDR1 and CDR2 from the germline V gene are SGDLS and YYNGEE. The length of the CDR3 is 14 residues. The ends lost 2 bases at V and 3 bases at J; junction bases unmatched: 5. CDR3 in DNA: TGTGCCAGCAGCGTCGGGACAGAGAACTACGAGCAGTACTTC. Translated: CASSVGTENYEQYF.

The V and J genes are TRBV6-6 and TRBJ2-7; 9 nucleotides line up with TRBD1. From germline, CDR1 is MNHNY and CDR2 SVGAGI (reference sequence). Trimming removed 5 bases from V and 5 bases from J; junction bases left unmatched: 7. The CDR3 runs 14 residues. CDR3 amino acids: CASSDRDREDEQYF. The CDR3 DNA is TGTGCCAGCAGTGACCGGGACAGGGAGGACGAGCAGTACTTC.